This T cell receptor (beta chain) stems from a study of cytomegalovirus exposure and HLA in healthy donors. Study summary: From donors who were HLA-typed, an early data release held around 80 million unique TCRs.

It was with 60 Vbeta and 13 Jbeta primers that the PCR ran. Method: immunoSEQ multiplex PCR; TCRdb's copy keeps in-frame clones and lacks some. The sample consists of about 140,000 clones, roughly 80% of them appearing once. This CDR3 region has 16 residues. Trimming removed 0 bases from V and 7 bases from J, with 15 bases in between. Germline lookup yields CDR1 LGHNA and CDR2 YNFKEQ. General study points: Later analysis identified several of the most significant clusters that appeared linked to common viral pathogens. TCR beta V- and J-gene trimming, according to a later analysis, was linked to a missense DCLRE1C variant. The number of N-insertions in an Asian-associated ancestry cluster was reportedly below the roughly 620-donor mean in a later analysis.

Remarks on this clone: Its antigen is as yet unknown. The same CDR3 can be traced to other DNA sequences in this sample.

This chain uses TRBV4-2 with TRBJ2-2; no clear D. The source is a man aged 35-49 years in good health and CMV-seronegative. Source material: PBMCs. For the CDR3, the DNA is TGTGCCAGCAGCCAAGATAGTGCCCCAACGGGCGGGGAGCTGTTTTTT. It specifies CASSQDSAPTGGELFF.